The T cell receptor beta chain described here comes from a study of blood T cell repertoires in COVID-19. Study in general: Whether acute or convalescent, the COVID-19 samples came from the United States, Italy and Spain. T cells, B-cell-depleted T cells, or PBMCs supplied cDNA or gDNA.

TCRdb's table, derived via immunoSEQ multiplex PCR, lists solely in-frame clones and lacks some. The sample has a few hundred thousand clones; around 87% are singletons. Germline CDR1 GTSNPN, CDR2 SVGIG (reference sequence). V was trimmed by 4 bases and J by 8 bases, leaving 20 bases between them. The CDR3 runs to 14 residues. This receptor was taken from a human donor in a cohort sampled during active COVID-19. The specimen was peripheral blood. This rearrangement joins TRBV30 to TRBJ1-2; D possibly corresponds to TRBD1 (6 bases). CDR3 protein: CAWTTSTGIWGYTF. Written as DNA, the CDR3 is TGTGCCTGGACCACCTCAACAGGGATTTGGGGCTACACCTTC.